This T cell receptor (beta chain) was obtained from a study of cytomegalovirus exposure and HLA in healthy donors. Study findings and constraints: When analyzed later, the rates of TCR association showed variation by HLA locus, with DRB1 the most and HLA-C the fewest. Per published accounts, TCR beta sequences correctly predicted the HLA-A and HLA-B alleles of most subjects.

The PCR contained 60 Vbeta and 13 Jbeta primers. Profiling relied on immunoSEQ multiplex PCR, and the TCRdb table lists in-frame clones only, not all of them. Its table lists roughly 60,000 clones. Donors were nominally healthy when sampled, though unrecorded immune exposures were likely. Trimming pared 3 bases from V and 2 bases from J, leaving 13 bases between. The CDR3 length is 15 residues. Germline V lookup: CDR1 SGHAT, CDR2 FQNNGV. Turning to this clone: Its antigen is unknown.

The receptor was isolated from a male donor in good health and CMV-seronegative. Sequenced sample: PBMCs. The chain employs TRBV11-2 and TRBJ1-1; D might be TRBD1 (6 bases). The DNA of the CDR3 is TGTGCCAGCAGCTTTAACAGGGACGTAAACACTGAAGCTTTCTTT. It codes for CASSFNRDVNTEAFF.